Below, one T cell receptor (beta chain) is given with its context. No antigen is known for it. The CDR3 is 15 amino acids. Germline lookup yields CDR1 MDHEN and CDR2 SYDVKM. V lost 2 bases and J 5 bases, leaving 16 bases between the germline ends. The data derive from a study of graft-versus-host responses after intestinal transplantation. As for the study in general: Multivisceral, liver-intestinal, or isolated intestinal grafts were transplanted into recipients. Induction with anti-thymocyte globulin, then tacrolimus and steroids for three to four years, was given to all recipients. The study's findings and limits: Detected in recipient marrow were GvH clones, some of which were first observed in ileum or blood. Early post-transplant HvG declines were associated with peak circulating GvH clone levels.

Profiling relied on immunoSEQ multiplex PCR, and the TCRdb table lists in-frame clones only, not all of them. The sample records fewer than 10,000 clones, roughly four fifths being singletons. Once graft tissue had been processed, intraepithelial and lamina propria lymphocytes were released. The sequence was collected from a human patient who received an intestinal transplant, so some T cells may come from the graft donor. The gene calls are TRBV28 and TRBJ2-7, with a weak D call TRBD2 (5 bases). The specimen comprised ileum tissue, sampled approximately 230 days after intestinal transplant. This CDR3 is CASSLVARYGNEQYF. The CDR3, as DNA: TGTGCCAGCAGTTTAGTCGCCCGCTACGGGAACGAGCAGTACTTC.